The clone carrying this TCR beta chain was observed a single time. Its antigen is not identified. Unmatched junction bases numbered 3, after V lost 1 base and J lost 2 bases. The CDR3 runs 15 residues. Germline assignment: CDR1 LGHNA and CDR2 YNFKEQ. This entry belongs to a study of cytomegalovirus exposure and HLA in healthy donors. The protocol was immunoSEQ multiplex PCR, while the TCRdb copy is restricted to in-frame clones and leaves out a portion. Of 65,000 to 75,000 clones in the sample, roughly 94% were seen once. General study points: Reports credit the classifier with highly specific, highly sensitive diagnosis of cytomegalovirus status. Specific recognition of CMV antigens was confirmed in vitro for a few chains (all CMV-associated).

The specimen was PBMCs. The clonotype comes from a young man in good health and CMV-seropositive. This sequence joins TRBV4-2 and TRBJ2-7; 9 bases agree with TRBD2. This CDR3 reads CASSQGLAAPYEQYF. CDR3 DNA sequence: TGTGCCAGCAGCCAAGGACTAGCGGCTCCCTACGAGCAGTACTTC.